The rows below give T cell receptor beta chains drawn from one sample of a study of blood T cell repertoires in COVID-19. TCRdb's table, derived via immunoSEQ multiplex PCR, lists solely in-frame clones and lacks some. The table includes a few hundred thousand clones, about 88% detected once. The sample consisted of PBMCs or T cells enriched from blood (not recorded which). The receptors were sampled from a woman between 25 and 40 years old who had recovered from COVID-19. The CDR3 runs from the conserved cysteine through the conserved F or W. The D gene is left open where the match is weak. Only some rows state a clone size, as once, few, many or a class for expanded clones.

j_call clone_size d_call v_call cdr3_aa cdr3_nt
TRBJ2-7 . . TRBV3-1/TRBV3-2 CASSQGGAEQYF TGTGCCAGCAGCCAAGGTGGGGCAGAGCAGTACTTC
TRBJ1-5 . . TRBV21-1 CARGLVRSPGDSNQPQHF TGTGCCAGAGGTTTAGTCCGGTCTCCGGGAGACAGCAATCAGCCCCAGCATTTT
TRBJ1-1 . . TRBV5-6 CASSLAGQGFHTEAFF TGTGCCAGCAGCTTGGCTGGGCAGGGGTTCCACACTGAAGCTTTCTTT
TRBJ1-6 . . TRBV4-1 CASSHYTEAGGRSSPLHF TGCGCCAGCAGCCACTACACGGAGGCAGGAGGAAGGAGTTCACCCCTCCACTTT
TRBJ2-5 . . TRBV10-2 CASSLPTPGVTQYF TGCGCCAGCAGTCTACCCACCCCGGGGGTGACCCAGTACTTC
TRBJ1-4 . . TRBV6-1 CASSEKGIGTYGEKLFF TGTGCCAGCAGTGAAAAGGGGATCGGTACCTACGGAGAAAAACTGTTTTTT
TRBJ2-7 . TRBD1 TRBV6-5 CASTEQGAFGEQYF TGTGCCAGCACCGAACAGGGGGCCTTCGGCGAGCAGTACTTC
TRBJ1-2 . TRBD1 TRBV28 CASSSRDRGGEGYTF TGTGCCAGCAGTAGCCGGGACAGGGGAGGGGAGGGCTACACCTTC
TRBJ2-7 . . TRBV2 CASNPPTGNEQYF TGTGCCAGCAACCCTCCGACAGGCAACGAGCAGTACTTC
TRBJ1-1 . TRBD1 TRBV7-9 CASSLENRGVGNTEAFF TGTGCCAGCAGCTTAGAGAACAGGGGAGTTGGGAACACTGAAGCTTTCTTT
TRBJ1-3 . . TRBV7-8 CASSLQSSSGNTIYF TGTGCCAGCAGCTTACAGTCGTCCTCTGGAAACACCATATATTTT
TRBJ2-3 . TRBD2 TRBV6-2/TRBV6-3 CASSSGGGADTQYF TGTGCCAGCAGCTCGGGGGGGGGTGCAGATACGCAGTATTTT
TRBJ1-1 . . TRBV10-3 CATSTANTEAFF TGTGCCACCTCGACAGCGAACACTGAAGCTTTCTTT
TRBJ1-2 once . TRBV15 CATSRDGGIGYTF TGTGCCACCAGCAGAGACGGGGGGATTGGCTACACCTTC
TRBJ2-1 . . TRBV6-1 CASRETGRGSYNEQFF TGTGCCAGCAGGGAAACAGGGAGAGGCTCATACAATGAGCAGTTCTTC
TRBJ1-1 . TRBD1 TRBV18 CASSPGQGAQGTEAFF TGTGCCAGCTCACCCGGACAGGGGGCACAGGGGACTGAAGCTTTCTTT
TRBJ1-2 . TRBD1 TRBV29-1 CSALTGGPGYTF TGCAGCGCCCTAACAGGGGGTCCTGGCTACACCTTC
TRBJ1-1 . . TRBV27 CASSLLGGGTEAFF TGTGCCAGCAGTTTATTGGGAGGGGGGACTGAAGCTTTCTTT
TRBJ1-1 . . TRBV19 CASREGGGPPLNTEAFF TGTGCCAGTAGAGAGGGAGGGGGGCCTCCACTGAACACTGAAGCTTTCTTT
TRBJ2-3 . . TRBV10-3 CAISESGAADTQYF TGTGCCATCAGTGAGTCAGGGGCCGCCGATACGCAGTATTTT
TRBJ2-7 . TRBD1 TRBV10-2 CASRDRDPYEQYF TGCGCCAGCAGAGACAGGGACCCCTACGAGCAGTACTTC
TRBJ1-4 . TRBD1 TRBV12-3/TRBV12-4 CASSQTGGEKLFF TGTGCCAGCAGCCAAACAGGGGGGGAAAAACTGTTTTTT
TRBJ2-7 . . TRBV7-9 CASSSLRSPLEQYF TGTGCCAGCAGCTCTCTAAGATCCCCCCTCGAGCAGTACTTC
TRBJ1-3 . . TRBV20-1 CSASRPGTQHSGNTIYF TGCAGTGCTAGTAGGCCGGGGACTCAACACTCTGGAAACACCATATATTTT
TRBJ2-6 . . TRBV5-5 CASSLRGFGDLTF TGTGCCAGCAGCTTGCGGGGTTTTGGCGACCTGACTTTC
TRBJ1-5 . . TRBV15 CATSRARVNQPQHF TGTGCCACCAGCAGAGCCCGGGTAAATCAGCCCCAGCATTTT
TRBJ2-1 . . TRBV27 CASSPADRLDYNEQFF TGTGCCAGCAGTCCGGCGGACAGACTCGACTACAATGAGCAGTTCTTC
TRBJ1-2 once . TRBV10-3 CAISDNSGRFNYGYTF TGTGCCATCAGTGACAACAGCGGACGCTTTAACTATGGCTACACCTTC
TRBJ2-4 . . TRBV29-1 CSVASNRRDIQYF TGCAGCGTTGCTAGTAACCGTCGGGACATTCAGTACTTC
TRBJ1-6 . . TRBV19 CASRDRPNSPLHF TGTGCCAGTAGGGACAGACCGAATTCACCCCTCCACTTT
TRBJ1-2 . . TRBV7-8 CASSLEPSLYYGYTF TGTGCCAGCAGCTTAGAGCCGTCATTGTACTATGGCTACACCTTC
TRBJ1-1 . . TRBV7-2 CASSLQGQQNTEAFF TGTGCCAGCAGCCTACAAGGACAGCAGAACACTGAAGCTTTCTTT
TRBJ2-7 once TRBD1 TRBV6-2/TRBV6-3 CASSYSFRQGSNEQYF TGTGCCAGCAGTTACTCATTCCGACAGGGTTCGAACGAGCAGTACTTC
TRBJ1-3 . . TRBV9 CASSSRGSGNTIYF TGTGCCAGCAGCTCTAGGGGCTCTGGAAACACCATATATTTT
TRBJ2-3 . . TRBV20-1 CSARRADTQYF TGCAGTGCCAGGCGAGCAGATACGCAGTATTTT
TRBJ1-5 . . TRBV28 CASSSGLTPQHF TGTGCCAGCAGTTCGGGACTCACACCCCAGCATTTT
TRBJ2-7 . TRBD1 TRBV30 CAWSVRFIDRGEEQYF TGTGCCTGGAGTGTACGTTTCATTGACAGGGGCGAGGAGCAGTACTTC
TRBJ2-5 once . TRBV5-4 CASSLGQDQETQYF TGTGCCAGCAGCTTGGGCCAGGACCAAGAGACCCAGTACTTC
TRBJ2-7 . . TRBV9 CASSVGPGNQGGEQYF TGTGCCAGCAGCGTTGGCCCGGGAAACCAAGGGGGCGAGCAGTACTTC
TRBJ2-1 . TRBD1 TRBV28 CASSFGTGVAYNEQFF TGTGCCAGCAGTTTTGGGACAGGGGTGGCCTACAATGAGCAGTTCTTC
TRBJ2-7 . TRBD2 TRBV7-9 CASSLAGGTYEQYF TGTGCCAGCAGCTTAGCGGGGGGGACCTACGAGCAGTACTTC
TRBJ1-2 . . TRBV10-2 CASTRGRLWGYTF TGCGCCAGCACAAGGGGCCGATTATGGGGCTACACCTTC